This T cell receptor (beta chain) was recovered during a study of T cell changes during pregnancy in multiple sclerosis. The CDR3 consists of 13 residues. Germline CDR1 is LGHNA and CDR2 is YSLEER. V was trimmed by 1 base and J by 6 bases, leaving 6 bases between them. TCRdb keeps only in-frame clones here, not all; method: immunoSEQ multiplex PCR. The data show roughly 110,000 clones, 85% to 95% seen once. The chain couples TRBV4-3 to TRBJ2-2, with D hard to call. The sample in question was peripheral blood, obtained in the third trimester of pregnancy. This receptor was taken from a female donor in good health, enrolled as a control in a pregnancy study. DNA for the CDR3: TGCGCCAGCAGCCAAGTAGTGCCCGGGGAGCTGTTTTTT. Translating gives CASSQVVPGELFF.